This TCR beta chain was observed in a study of shared clonotypes between healthy human individuals. Study findings and constraints: Naive subsets typically showed greater estimated richness than memory subsets. The naive CD4 repertoires of several donors were compared, and around 4.9% of clonotypes were shared.

Assay used: immunoSEQ multiplex PCR; TCRdb lists only in-frame clones, some missing. Among some 2,500,000 clones listed, under 95% were seen once. The germline gives CDR1 MDHEN, CDR2 SYDVKM. The ends were cut back, 5 bases at V and 10 bases at J, with 14 bases in the middle. The CDR3 runs to 13 residues. A note on this clone: Antigen: not known.

The V call is TRBV28, the J call TRBJ1-4, with a weak D call TRBD1 (6 bases). Sequencing input: naive CD4+ T cells from PBMCs. As to subset: CD45RA+ positively selected. The source is a man between 18 and 29 years old in good health. Some clones in this sample may be carry-over from other donors' samples. The chain's CDR3 is CASSTQGFGKLFF. The DNA of the CDR3 is TGTGCCAGCAGTACTCAGGGGTTTGGAAAACTGTTTTTT.